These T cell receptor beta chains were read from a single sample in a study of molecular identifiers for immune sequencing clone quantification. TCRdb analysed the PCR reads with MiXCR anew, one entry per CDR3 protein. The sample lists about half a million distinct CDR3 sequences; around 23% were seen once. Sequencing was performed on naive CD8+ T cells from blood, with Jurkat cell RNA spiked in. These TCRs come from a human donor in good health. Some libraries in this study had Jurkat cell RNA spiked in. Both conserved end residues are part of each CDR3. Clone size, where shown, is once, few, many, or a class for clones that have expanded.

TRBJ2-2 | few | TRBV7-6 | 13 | CASSWTDTGELFF
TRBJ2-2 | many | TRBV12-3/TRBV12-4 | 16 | CASSLEKGQGTGELFF
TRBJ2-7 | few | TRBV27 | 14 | CASSSIGQEGEQYF
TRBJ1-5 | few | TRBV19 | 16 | CAIGHPGAYSNQPQHF
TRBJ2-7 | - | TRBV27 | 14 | CASSLLGQGHEQYF
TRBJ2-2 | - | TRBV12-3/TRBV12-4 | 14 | CASSLPPRTGELFF
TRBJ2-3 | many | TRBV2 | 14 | CASRGTSGADTQYF
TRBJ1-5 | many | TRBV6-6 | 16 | CASSYQRGFSNQPQHF
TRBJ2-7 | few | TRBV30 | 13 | CAWRGAGTYEQYF
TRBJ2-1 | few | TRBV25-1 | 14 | CASSDSQTLNEQFF
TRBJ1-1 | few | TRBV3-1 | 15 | CASSHPRTGGTEAFF
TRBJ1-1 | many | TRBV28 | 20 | CASSSHNRVWVEQMNTEAFF
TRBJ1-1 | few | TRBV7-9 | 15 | CASSLAWGMNTEAFF
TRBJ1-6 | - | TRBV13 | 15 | CASSPRSSYNSPLHF
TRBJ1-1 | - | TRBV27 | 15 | CASRLGAQMNTEAFF
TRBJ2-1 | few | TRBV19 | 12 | CASSMSGNEQFF
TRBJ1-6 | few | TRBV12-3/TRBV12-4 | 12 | CASSLYNSPLHF
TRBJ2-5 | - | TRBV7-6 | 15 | CASSSGKIGGETQYF
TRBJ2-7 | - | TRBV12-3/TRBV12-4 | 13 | CASSWGRVNEQYF
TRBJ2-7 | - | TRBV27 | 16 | CASSLYPSGSPYEQYF
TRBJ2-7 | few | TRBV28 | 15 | CASSLPGGKLDEQYF
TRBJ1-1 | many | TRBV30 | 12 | CAWSVGETEAFF
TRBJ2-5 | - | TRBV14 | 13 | CASSQASQEAQYF
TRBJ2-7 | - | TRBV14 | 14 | CASSPTLTGYEQYF
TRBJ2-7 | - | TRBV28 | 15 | CASSLTGCLLYEQYF
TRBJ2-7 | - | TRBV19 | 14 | CASSIGAKSYEQYF
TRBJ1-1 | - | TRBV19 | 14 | CASSLGARITEAFF
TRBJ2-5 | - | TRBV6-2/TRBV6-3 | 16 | CASSLGPPGQQETQYF
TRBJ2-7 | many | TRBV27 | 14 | CASSFGQPSYEQYF
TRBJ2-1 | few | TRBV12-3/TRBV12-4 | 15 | CASSLRGRGDNEQFF